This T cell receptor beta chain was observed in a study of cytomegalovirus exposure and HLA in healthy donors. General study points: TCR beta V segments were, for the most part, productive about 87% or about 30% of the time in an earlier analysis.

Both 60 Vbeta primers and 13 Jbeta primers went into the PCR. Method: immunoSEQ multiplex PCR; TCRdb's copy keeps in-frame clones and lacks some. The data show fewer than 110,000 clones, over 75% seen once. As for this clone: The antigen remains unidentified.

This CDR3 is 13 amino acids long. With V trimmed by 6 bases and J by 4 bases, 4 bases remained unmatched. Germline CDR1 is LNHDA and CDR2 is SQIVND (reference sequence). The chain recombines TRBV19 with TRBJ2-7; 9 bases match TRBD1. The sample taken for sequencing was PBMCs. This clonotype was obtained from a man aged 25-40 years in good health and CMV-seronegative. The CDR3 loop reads CASSRDRAYEQYF. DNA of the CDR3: TGTGCCAGTAGCCGGGACAGGGCATACGAGCAGTACTTC. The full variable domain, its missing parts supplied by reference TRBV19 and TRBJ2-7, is DGGITQSPKYLFRKEGQNVTLSCEQNLNHDAMYWYRQDPGQGLRLIYYSQIVNDFQKGDIAEGYSVSREKKESFPLTVTSAQKNPTAFYLCASSRDRAYEQYFGPGTRLTVT.